Reported below is one TCR beta chain. Its antigen remains unidentified. Base qualities are not recorded, but no much larger clone differs from it by a single base. The data belong to a study of shared clonotypes between healthy human individuals (TCRdb year 2020). For the wider study: A few men and two women, aged 18 to 49 years, made up the cohort. Leukapheresis yielded between about 0.85 and 9 billion PBMCs per donor. Libraries were prepared and TCR repertoires were sequenced by different laboratories using diverse techniques, in order to increase sequencing depth and limit assay-specific biases. To estimate repertoire size and how much clonotypes are shared between individuals, the study performed deep sequencing of blood TCR repertoires from a few healthy adults. For each donor, CD4 naive and CD4 memory were each run on three plates, CD8 naive on two plates, and CD8 memory on one plate.

The paper as a whole reports these results and caveats: Across a handful of donors, about 5.2% of naive CD4, roughly 3.8% of naive CD8, 2% to 2.5% of memory CD4, and approximately 0.42% of memory CD8 clonotypes were shared. Sampling was restricted to blood, and TCR repertoires in tissue are likely to differ from TCR repertoires in blood. Larger estimated clonotype richness was generally found for naive subsets than for memory subsets. Incomplete sequencing was indicated by rarefaction of sorted-subset datasets, despite the large sequencing depth. Because the study included a small number of donors, the genetic and exposure-history diversity represented was limited. Based on pairwise subsampling, the degree of clonotype sharing among donors was expected to be affected by sequencing depth. Clonotypes shared by all four sorted-subset donors showed higher generation probabilities than non-shared clonotypes.

The CDR3 spans 16 residues, from the cysteine through the phenylalanine. Kept here is only the CDR3 DNA, which spans 48 bases and is read in frame from base 1. CD8 naive samples were obtained by positive selection for CCR7 among CD45RO-negative cells, yielding a CD45RA+CCR7+ population from which TemRA cells were excluded. The donors were healthy, HIV-negative adults who had no recently reported acute infections or vaccinations. Every donor was a Caucasian adult living in Nashville, Tennessee, USA. After blood collection by leukapheresis, PBMCs were isolated using Ficoll-Histopaque density gradient centrifugation and then cryopreserved in the vapor phase of liquid nitrogen. Analytical flow cytometry was used to check the purity and quantity of every magnetically sorted T cell population. Genomic DNA was isolated from every sorted fraction and measured by UV absorbance on a Nanodrop 2000c. TCR CDR3 regions were amplified from genomic DNA by multiplex PCR using the deep immunoSEQ assay. Extracted genomic DNA from each cell subset was spread evenly across all wells of several immunoSEQ 96-well plates, with each plate serving as a replicate. Each replicate PCR for sorted subsets received around 200 ng genomic DNA, equal to roughly 30,000 T cell genomes. Purified libraries were measured with a Qubit 3.0 fluorometer, size-checked on a Bioanalyzer 2100, and measured again with the KAPA Library Quantification kit. A separate single-read 150-cycle Illumina NextSeq 550 flow cell was used to sequence each immunoSEQ 96-well plate. In the paper's pipeline: Because the immunoSEQ output included only junctional sequences and no quality scores, the filtering could not be the same as the filtering used for full-length reads. To assign V/J genes and CDR3, sequences were annotated against IMGT germline references using PyIR, a Python wrapper for IgBLAST v1.9. Any read was removed if the V/J assignment was weak (E-value above 1e-6), the CDR3 was missing, or the read contained stop codons, out-of-frame junctions, or ambiguous translated residues. V3J clonotypes were defined by identical inferred V gene, J gene, and CDR3 amino acid sequence. Percentage overlap between repertoires was computed as shared unique clonotypes divided by the size of the smaller repertoire. RTK rarefaction, the Chao1 estimator, and Recon v2.1 estimates of unobserved clonotypes were used to assess repertoire richness. OLGA was used to compute generation probabilities for all TCRbeta clonotypes that the gDNA method yielded from four donors. Imported from immuneACCESS, the table was reduced by TCRdb to in-frame sequences with V and J called. These copies leave out some clones; in studies compared against another copy, an unresolved V gene accounts for under half, and the cause of the remainder is not known. For V, J and clone size, that table is used; D and trimming come from the DNA. The sample contains around 1.9 million clones, around 95% of them found a single time. The ten largest clones represent around 1.7% of the sample.

The rearrangement joined TRBV21-1 to TRBJ2-2; the table assigns TRBD2, which was not confirmed against the DNA. TRBV21-1 is reported as a pseudogene. The material sequenced was naive CD8+ T cells from PBMCs. The cell subset or site label, read with the paper, signifies: CD45RA+CCR7+. The clonotype comes from a young man in good health. Some clones in this sample may be carry-over from other donors' samples. The CDR3 protein: CASSKGGGVFCGELFF. The DNA reads TGTGCCAGCAGCAAAGGTGGCGGGGTCTTTTGCGGGGAGCTGTTTTTT.